One sample yielded the 28 T cell receptor beta chains listed below, sequenced in a study of cytomegalovirus exposure and HLA in healthy donors. Use of 60 Vbeta and 13 Jbeta primers characterized the PCR. Generated by immunoSEQ multiplex PCR, the TCRdb table keeps only in-frame clones and is missing some. Seen here are 50,000 to 70,000 clones, 65% to 75% observed once, and the top ten hold approximately 6.3%. The sequencing sample was made of PBMCs. These receptors were taken from a man aged 25-45 years in good health and CMV-seropositive.

The genes are TRBV19 and TRBJ2-3, with a weak D call TRBD2 (6 bases). The germline gives CDR1 LNHDA, CDR2 SQIVND (reference sequence). The CDR3 runs 16 residues. V was pared by 5 bases and J by 2 bases, with 17 bases between. The CDR3 here is CASSWSGGSNTDTQYF. The CDR3 region has the DNA TGTGCCAGTAGTTGGTCCGGGGGAAGTAACACAGATACGCAGTATTTT.

V and J are TRBV9 and TRBJ1-2; 8 bases fit TRBD1. CDR1 is SGDLS and CDR2 is YYNGEE in the germline V gene. Unmatched junction bases numbered 18, after V lost 3 bases and J lost 5 bases. The CDR3 runs to 18 residues. The CDR3: CASSAETRTGWGRYGYTF. Here the CDR3 DNA reads TGTGCCAGCAGCGCTGAGACGAGGACAGGGTGGGGGAGGTATGGCTACACCTTC.

J is TRBJ1-2 and V is TRBV19; D is possibly TRBD1 (5 bases). Germline lookup yields CDR1 LNHDA and CDR2 SQIVND (reference sequence). Trimming took 7 bases from V and 6 from J, leaving 21 bases between them. This CDR3 contains 15 residues. In DNA form, the CDR3 reads TGTGCCAGTACTCCCTCCGTGGGGGGTCGGAATGGCTACACCTTC. Amino acid sequence: CASTPSVGGRNGYTF.

The V and J genes are TRBV9 and TRBJ1-1; TRBD1 matches 8 bases. CDR3 length: 14 amino acids. After removal of 3 bases from V and 2 bases from J, the junction contained 3 bases not matched to a gene. CDR1 is SGDLS, CDR2 YYNGEE, per germline. The CDR3 nucleotides are TGTGCCAGCAGCGCGACAGGGGCTAACACTGAAGCTTTCTTT. It translates to CASSATGANTEAFF.

This sequence joins TRBV7-3 and TRBJ2-7; 9 bases align to TRBD1. The CDR3 contains 15 residues. Looked up from germline, CDR1 is SGHTA and CDR2 is FQGTGA. Trimming cost V 5 bases and J 3 bases; bases outside gene matches: 8. As DNA, the CDR3 is TGTGCCAGCAGCGTTCAGGGACAGGGAGGCTACGAGCAGTACTTC. Translated: CASSVQGQGGYEQYF.

The V and J genes are TRBV6-6 and TRBJ2-3; D perhaps matches TRBD1 (6 bases). V lost 2 bases and J 2 bases, leaving 11 bases between the germline ends. Germline CDR1 MNHNY, CDR2 SVGAGI (reference sequence). CDR3 length: 15 amino acids. The CDR3 nucleotides read TGTGCCAGCAGTTACAGGCCAGGGGTCACAGATACGCAGTATTTT. This translates into CASSYRPGVTDTQYF.

The J gene is TRBJ1-6, the V gene TRBV5-4; TRBD1 matches at 8 bases. Germline CDR1 and CDR2: SGHNT and YYREEE (reference sequence). V dropped 2 bases and J dropped 18; count of bases not matched to a gene: 16. The CDR3 is 15 amino acids. The CDR3 loop reads CASSLGSPGGGLPHF. CDR3 DNA: TGTGCCAGCAGCTTAGGAAGCCCAGGGGGCGGTTTGCCCCACTTT.

This clone was seen once. The CDR3 DNA reads as TGTGCCAGCAGCCTACTCACAGGCAGCAATCAGCCCCAGCATTTT. Its translation: CASSLLTGSNQPQHF. V and J are TRBV7-3 and TRBJ1-5; perhaps TRBD1 as D (5 bases). The V gene lost 5 bases and the J gene lost 1 base, with 12 bases spanning the gap. Germline values: CDR1 SGHTA, CDR2 FQGTGA. The length of the CDR3 is 15 residues.

The V gene is TRBV11-2, the J gene TRBJ2-7; weak D call: TRBD1 (6 bases). The CDR3 loop spans 12 amino acids. Germline values: CDR1 SGHAT, CDR2 FQNNGV. Trimming cost V 5 bases and J 2 bases, with 7 bases left between them. Here the CDR3 reads CASSGDTYEQYF. In nucleotides, the CDR3 is TGTGCCAGCAGCGGGGACACCTACGAGCAGTACTTC. The complete variable domain, with remaining parts taken from reference TRBV11-2 and TRBJ2-7, reads EAGVAQSPRYKIIEKRQSVAFWCNPISGHATLYWYQQILGQGPKLLIQFQNNGVVDDSQLPKDRFSAERLKGVDSTLKIQPAKLEDSAVYLCASSGDTYEQYFGPGTRLTVT.

The V and J genes are TRBV28 and TRBJ2-2, with D tentatively TRBD1 (5 bases). Trimming took off 5 bases at V and 4 bases at J, with 17 bases between the two ends. Germline V CDR1 and CDR2: MDHEN, SYDVKM. The CDR3 contains 16 residues. CDR3 residues: CASSRFWQGGTGELFF. The CDR3 nucleotides are TGTGCCAGCAGTCGCTTTTGGCAGGGCGGCACCGGGGAGCTGTTTTTT.

This clone was observed once. This rearrangement joins TRBV30 to TRBJ1-4; 7 nucleotides line up with TRBD1. V shed 3 bases and J 3 bases; nucleotides not matched to a gene: 7. Germline V CDR1 and CDR2: GTSNPN, SVGIG (reference sequence). CDR3 length: 15 amino acids. The DNA of the CDR3 is TGTGCCTGGAGGACCCACAGGGGAGCTAATGAAAAACTGTTTTTT. Translation gives CAWRTHRGANEKLFF.

V is TRBV6-5 and J is TRBJ1-4; D remains ambiguous. CDR3 length: 11 residues. Germline values: CDR1 MNHEY, CDR2 SVGAGI. V was trimmed by 6 bases and J by 7 bases, leaving 6 bases between them. CDR3 in amino acids: CASSLGEKLFF. In nucleotides, the CDR3 is TGTGCCAGCAGCCTCGGTGAAAAACTGTTTTTT.

The chain uses TRBV2 and TRBJ2-7, with no clear D. CDR3 length: 13 residues. V gave up 4 bases and J gave up 7 bases, with 14 bases separating them. CDR1 is SNHLY and CDR2 is FYNNEI in the germline V gene. The CDR3 reads CASSGRLLREQYF. CDR3 coding DNA: TGTGCCAGCAGTGGGCGGCTCCTTCGGGAGCAGTACTTC.

There are a few counts of this clone. CDR3 in DNA: TGTGCCAGCAGTTTACGGGGAGAAGCTTTCTTT. It encodes CASSLRGEAFF. The chain employs TRBV2 and TRBJ1-1; D ambiguous. Germline-derived CDR1 and CDR2 are SNHLY and FYNNEI. The length of the CDR3 is 11 residues. Trimming pared 5 bases from V and 8 bases from J, leaving 9 bases between.

In its sample, this clone was seen a few times. This sequence joins TRBV27 and TRBJ1-4; 9 bases map to TRBD1. CDR1 is MNHEY and CDR2 is SMNVEV in the germline V gene (reference sequence). Germline trimming cut 6 bases from V and 3 bases from J; bases unmatched to any gene: 5. The CDR3 has 15 amino acids. The CDR3 loop is CASRTGGSANEKLFF. CDR3 coding DNA: TGTGCCAGCAGGACAGGGGGTTCAGCTAATGAAAAACTGTTTTTT.

The sample holds a few counts of this clone. The chain combines TRBV6-6 with TRBJ1-2; 9 bases line up with TRBD1. J was trimmed by 4 bases and V by 6 bases; bases with no gene match: 3. Looked up from germline, CDR1 is MNHNY and CDR2 is SVGAGI (reference sequence). The CDR3 contains 13 residues. The DNA for the CDR3 is TGTGCCAGCAGACCGGGACAGGGCTATGGCTACACCTTC. As protein: CASRPGQGYGYTF.

The rearrangement joins TRBV28 to TRBJ1-5; 7 positions match TRBD1. Per the germline V gene, CDR1 is MDHEN and CDR2 is SYDVKM. The CDR3 totals 17 residues. V was pared by 5 bases and J by 7 bases, with 17 bases of the junction left unmatched. CDR3 loop: CASSNRGGGGFGQPQHF. The CDR3 coding sequence is TGTGCCAGCAGTAACAGGGGCGGGGGGGGATTCGGGCAGCCCCAGCATTTT.

The chain employs TRBV5-6 and TRBJ2-1; maybe TRBD2 (6 bases). Trimming took off 0 bases at V and 0 bases at J, with 13 bases between the two ends. Germline CDR1 reads SGHDT; CDR2 reads YYEEEE. The length of the CDR3 is 17 residues. CDR3 sequence (DNA): TGTGCCAGCAGCTTGGCAGGTGCGGGGAGCTCCTACAATGAGCAGTTCTTC. Amino acid sequence: CASSLAGAGSSYNEQFF.

This sequence joins TRBV5-4 and TRBJ2-2, with 11 bases fitting TRBD1. Germline V gene lookup returns CDR1 SGHNT and CDR2 YYREEE (reference sequence). This CDR3 is 16 amino acids long. V lost 3 bases to trimming and J lost 4 bases; unmatched junction nucleotides: 5. Here the CDR3 reads CASSSRDRGTTGELFF. The CDR3 region has the DNA TGTGCCAGCAGCTCTCGGGACAGGGGGACCACCGGGGAGCTGTTTTTT. The full variable domain, completed using reference TRBV5-4 and TRBJ2-2, is ETGVTQSPTHLIKTRGQQVTLRCSSQSGHNTVSWYQQALGQGPQFIFQYYREEENGRGNFPPRFSGLQFPNYSSELNVNALELDDSALYLCASSSRDRGTTGELFFGEGSRLTVL.

This clone was seen more than once but under ten times. The rearrangement links TRBV4-2 to TRBJ2-7, with D tentatively TRBD1 (6 bases). Germline V gives CDR1 LGHNA, CDR2 YNFKEQ. This CDR3 region has 16 residues. Trimming took off 1 base at V and 0 bases at J, with 13 bases between the two ends. The CDR3 DNA sequence: TGTGCCAGCAGCCAAGGGACAGTAGGAGACTCCTACGAGCAGTACTTC. This sequence encodes CASSQGTVGDSYEQYF.

This chain uses TRBV27 with TRBJ2-1; 7 bases map to TRBD1. CDR1 is MNHEY and CDR2 is SMNVEV in the germline V gene (reference sequence). The CDR3 runs 16 residues. The V and J ends lost 4 bases and 7 bases, in that order; junction bases with no gene match: 13. CDR3 sequence reads: CASSYHTGALRNEQFF. As DNA, the CDR3 is TGTGCCAGCAGTTATCACACAGGGGCTCTGCGGAATGAGCAGTTCTTC.

Note on this clone: Within the sample, other DNA sequences also encode this same CDR3. The chain recombines TRBV9 with TRBJ2-2; no firm D call. The V gene lost 0 bases and the J gene lost 4 bases, with 4 bases spanning the gap. Germline V gene sequence: CDR1 SGDLS, CDR2 YYNGEE. This CDR3 has 13 amino acids. CDR3 sequence: CASSVAGTGELFF. CDR3 DNA sequence: TGTGCCAGCAGCGTAGCCGGCACCGGGGAGCTGTTTTTT.

The chain combines TRBV12-5 with TRBJ1-2, with a possible D match to TRBD1 (6 bases). Germline V CDR1 and CDR2: LGHNT, FRNRAP. V lost 5 bases and J lost 8, with 15 bases in between. The CDR3 is 13 residues long. The CDR3 DNA reads as TGTGCTAGTGGTCCCTCTGGGGGCCGAGGCTACACCTTC. Residues: CASGPSGGRGYTF.

The genes are TRBV7-9 and TRBJ1-6; possibly TRBD1 for D (5 bases). The V gene's germline CDR1 is SEHNR and CDR2 FQNEAQ (reference sequence). The CDR3 contains 14 residues. V lost 1 base to trimming and J lost 7 bases, with 8 bases between them. The CDR3 sequence: CASSLGGGNSPLHF. The DNA for the CDR3 is TGTGCCAGCAGCTTAGGTGGGGGGAATTCACCCCTCCACTTT.

The chain links TRBV12-2 to TRBJ1-2. TRBV12-2 represents a pseudogene. This CDR3 is built from 19 residues. The CDR3 region has the DNA TGTGCAAGTCGCACTAGTGCCGCCCCGGGGGGGGGTCAAGGTCGCGGCTACACCTTC. Translating it yields CASRTSAAPGGGQGRGYTF.

This CDR3 reads CATSRDMGALQETQYF. In nucleotides, the CDR3 is TGTGCCACCAGCAGAGATATGGGGGCCCTCCAAGAGACCCAGTACTTC. The V and J genes are TRBV15 and TRBJ2-5; TRBD1 is a possible D gene (6 bases). The V gene lost 0 bases and the J gene lost 1 base, with 12 bases spanning the gap. This CDR3 region has 16 residues. The germline CDR1 and CDR2 sequences are LNHNV and YYDKDF (reference sequence).

The rearrangement uses TRBV10-3 and TRBJ1-1, with D perhaps matching TRBD1 (6 bases). The germline V gene has CDR1 ENHRY and CDR2 SYGVKD. With 0 bases removed from V and 6 bases from J, the gap between germline ends came to 14 bases. There are 15 residues in the CDR3. The CDR3: CAISESQGLTPEAFF. The CDR3 nucleotides read TGTGCCATCAGTGAGTCGCAGGGGCTGACCCCTGAAGCTTTCTTT.

This chain connects TRBV4-1 to TRBJ2-7, with TRBD1 matching 8 bases. V trimming: 3 bases; J trimming: 2 bases; junction bases outside the gene matches: 6. This CDR3 has 15 amino acids. CDR1 is MGHRA and CDR2 is YSYEKL in the germline V gene. CDR3 bases: TGCGCCAGCAGCCACGGTGAGACAGGGGCCTACGAGCAGTACTTC. It encodes CASSHGETGAYEQYF.